These T cell receptor beta chains were read from a single sample in a study of T cells in Graves' hyperthyroidism and ophthalmopathy. Using its own MiXCR run on the multiplex PCR reads, TCRdb lists one record per CDR3 protein. Of 500,000 to 700,000 distinct CDR3 sequences listed, 16% are singletons. The sample comprised blood. The receptors were sampled from a young woman with Graves' hyperthyroidism. CDR3s include the opening cysteine and the closing phenylalanine or tryptophan. A D gene is named only where the DNA matches it firmly. For some rows the clone size is stated as once, few or many, or as a class when expanded; others skip it.

V	size	J	D	CDR3	DNA
TRBV5-1	many	TRBJ1-1	-	CASQSPGRGTEAFF	TGCGCCAGTCAGTCCCCAGGGCGAGGGACTGAAGCTTTCTTT
TRBV15	many	TRBJ2-7	TRBD2	CATTGASGSEQYF	TGTGCCACTACTGGGGCTAGCGGGAGCGAGCAGTACTTC
TRBV27	many	TRBJ2-3	TRBD2	CASSSPYALLAGDTDTQYF	TGTGCCAGCAGTTCCCCCTACGCTTTGTTAGCGGGGGACACAGATACGCAGTATTTT
TRBV24-1	-	TRBJ1-5	-	CATSDCILYSNQPQHF	TGTGCCACCAGTGATTGCATCCTTTATAGCAATCAGCCCCAGCATTTT
TRBV5-1	many	TRBJ1-1	-	CASSFPSQGGHTEAFF	TGCGCCAGCAGCTTTCCTTCCCAGGGAGGCCACACTGAAGCTTTCTTT
TRBV10-3	few	TRBJ2-7	-	CAISERQRTSSYEQYF	TGTGCCATCTCCGAGCGCCAGCGGACAAGCTCCTACGAGCAGTACTTC
TRBV6-1	many	TRBJ2-3	-	CASSDSGGDTQYF	TGTGCCAGCAGTGATAGCGGTGGAGATACGCAGTATTTT
TRBV5-4	-	TRBJ2-7	TRBD1	CANSQTGTYEQYF	TGTGCCAACAGCCAGACAGGGACCTACGAGCAGTACTTC
TRBV7-2	-	TRBJ2-1	-	CASGIPQGYNEQFF	TGTGCCAGCGGGATCCCCCAAGGATACAATGAGCAGTTCTTC
TRBV28	many	TRBJ2-7	-	CASTLPGDYEQYF	TGTGCCAGCACTCTCCCGGGGGACTACGAGCAGTACTTC
TRBV5-8	-	TRBJ2-5	-	CASSLHRAIQETQYF	TGTGCCAGCAGCCTGCACAGGGCGATCCAAGAGACCCAGTACTTC
TRBV20-1	many	TRBJ2-7	-	CSASGVGNEQYF	TGCAGTGCTAGTGGGGTCGGGAACGAGCAGTACTTC
TRBV6-1	-	TRBJ2-3	TRBD2	CASRDFTSGRTDTQYF	TGTGCCAGCAGAGATTTTACTAGCGGGAGGACAGATACGCAGTATTTT
TRBV9	-	TRBJ2-3	TRBD2	CASSVPGSGGNTDTQYF	TGTGCCAGCAGCGTACCCGGGAGCGGGGGAAACACAGATACGCAGTATTTT
TRBV20-1	few	TRBJ2-7	TRBD2	CSARVLAGSSYEQYF	TGCAGTGCTAGAGTACTAGCGGGGAGCTCCTACGAGCAGTACTTC